Presented here are 18 T cell receptor beta chains from one specimen sequenced in a study of shared clonotypes between healthy human individuals. Some clones are missing from TCRdb's copy, which holds only in-frame ones; the method was immunoSEQ multiplex PCR. The sample shows about 1 million clones, 60% to 80% of them seen only once. Sequencing used memory CD4+ T cells sorted from blood. Subset defined: CD45RA-negative fraction. These receptors originate from a man younger than 35 in good health.

The chain carries TRBV10-2 and TRBJ2-3; D tentatively fits TRBD1 or TRBD2 (5 bases each). With 10 bases removed from V and 3 bases from J, the gap between germline ends came to 17 bases. Germline V gene data show CDR1 as WSHSY and CDR2 as SAAADI. The CDR3 loop spans 14 amino acids. As DNA, the CDR3 is TGCGCCACCAGGGCGGGCCATGAGACAGATACGCAGTATTTT. Protein product: CATRAGHETDTQYF.

The chain has TRBV5-6 and TRBJ2-7; TRBD1 aligns across 11 bases. Unmatched junction bases numbered 11, after V lost 0 bases and J lost 9 bases. The V gene's germline CDR1 is SGHDT and CDR2 YYEEEE. There are 16 residues in the CDR3. The CDR3: CASSLVSLGQGVAQYF. CDR3 DNA sequence: TGTGCCAGCAGCTTGGTTAGTTTGGGACAGGGGGTCGCGCAGTACTTC.

The count of this clone is one. The rearrangement uses TRBV7-3 and TRBJ2-3; possibly TRBD1 for D (5 bases). This CDR3 region has 15 residues. Germline lookup yields CDR1 SGHTA and CDR2 FQGTGA. With 5 bases removed from V and 0 bases from J, the gap between germline ends came to 12 bases. CDR3 in DNA: TGTGCCAGCAGCCCCATGGGGCGGAGCACAGATACGCAGTATTTT. Translated: CASSPMGRSTDTQYF.

This CDR3 reads CASRTNIQYF. Written as DNA, the CDR3 is TGTGCCAGCAGGACAAACATTCAGTACTTC. The chain joins TRBV21-1 to TRBJ2-4. TRBV21-1 is a pseudogene. CDR3 length: 10 amino acids.

This clone was seen a handful of times. The sample carries other DNA sequences with the same CDR3. CDR3 amino acids: CASSQDSYGYTF. In DNA, the CDR3 is TGCGCCAGCAGCCAAGATAGTTATGGCTACACCTTC. This sequence joins TRBV4-3 and TRBJ1-2; D ambiguous. The germline V and J ends were trimmed by 0 bases and 5 bases, with 4 bases remaining between them. CDR3 length: 12 amino acids. Germline lookup yields CDR1 LGHNA and CDR2 YSLEER.

The chain links TRBV6-1 to TRBJ2-5; D gene uncertain. CDR3 length: 14 residues. Germline lookup yields CDR1 MNHNS and CDR2 SASEGT. Trimming removed 5 bases from V and 5 bases from J, with 15 bases in between. The CDR3 sequence is CASSNDPARETQYF. The CDR3 DNA reads as TGTGCCAGCAGTAATGACCCGGCGCGGGAGACCCAGTACTTC.

The J gene is TRBJ2-5, the V gene TRBV4-1, with D possibly being TRBD2 (7 bases). V gave up 1 base and J gave up 11 bases, with 23 bases separating them. Germline V gene data show CDR1 as MGHRA and CDR2 as YSYEKL. The CDR3 is made up of 16 amino acids. The CDR3 DNA sequence: TGCGCCAGCAGCCAAGGGGGGGGACAAGAGCGGAGGGCGCAGTACTTC. This encodes CASSQGGGQERRAQYF.

CDR3 DNA sequence: TGTGCCGGCGGGGGGATACCGCCCCTAGGCAATGAGCAGTTCTTC. It is translated as CAGGGIPPLGNEQFF. The chain recombines TRBV6-1 with TRBJ2-1; TRBD2 matches at 8 bases. From germline, CDR1 is MNHNS and CDR2 SASEGT. This CDR3 is built from 15 residues. Unmatched junction bases numbered 15, after V lost 11 bases and J lost 6 bases.

The V and J genes are TRBV4-1 and TRBJ2-3; 7 bases line up with TRBD1. Trimming removed 1 base from V and 4 bases from J; junction bases left unmatched: 5. CDR1 is MGHRA and CDR2 is YSYEKL in the germline V gene. CDR3 length: 15 residues. The CDR3, as DNA: TGCGCCAGCAGCCAAGGACAGGGTGGGGCAGATACGCAGTATTTT. Protein sequence: CASSQGQGGADTQYF.

The rearrangement joins TRBV10-2 to TRBJ2-7, with TRBD2 matching over 7 bases. The CDR3 has 14 residues. Germline values: CDR1 WSHSY, CDR2 SAAADI. V lost 0 bases to trimming and J lost 6 bases; unmatched junction nucleotides: 5. CDR3 sequence: CASSESRTSTEQYF. The CDR3 coding sequence is TGCGCCAGCAGTGAGTCCAGGACTAGTACCGAGCAGTACTTC.

This chain connects TRBV6-5 to TRBJ2-7; TRBD1 agrees at 11 bases. Germline assignment: CDR1 MNHEY and CDR2 SVGAGI. Trimming removed 8 bases from V and 8 bases from J; junction bases left unmatched: 2. The CDR3 length is 11 residues. The CDR3 loop reads CASGTGGKQYF. Written as DNA, the CDR3 is TGTGCCAGCGGGACAGGGGGTAAGCAGTACTTC.

J is TRBJ2-1 and V is TRBV2; no reliable D call. Germline V gene lookup returns CDR1 SNHLY and CDR2 FYNNEI. The CDR3 is made up of 11 amino acids. Trimming took off 7 bases at V and 6 bases at J, with 7 bases between the two ends. DNA of the CDR3: TGTGCCAGCAATCGGATCAATGAGCAGTTCTTC. Protein sequence: CASNRINEQFF. Complete variable domain (other parts from reference TRBV2 and TRBJ2-1): EPEVTQTPSHQVTQMGQEVILRCVPISNHLYFYWYRQILGQKVEFLVSFYNNEISEKSEIFDDQFSVERPDGSNFTLKIRSTKLEDSAMYFCASNRINEQFFGPGTRLTVL.

This clone was recorded only once. The V and J genes are TRBV5-1 and TRBJ2-7; 9 bases fit TRBD1. The CDR3 contains 13 residues. Germline-derived CDR1 and CDR2 are SGHRS and YFSETQ. V lost 3 bases to trimming and J lost 6 bases; unmatched junction nucleotides: 4. This CDR3 reads CASSWGQGGEQYF. The CDR3 bases are TGCGCCAGCAGCTGGGGACAGGGAGGCGAGCAGTACTTC.

This rearrangement joins TRBV28 to TRBJ1-1; D is perhaps TRBD1 (5 bases). Trimming pared 5 bases from V and 3 bases from J, leaving 16 bases between. Germline CDR1 and CDR2: MDHEN and SYDVKM. This CDR3 contains 15 residues. Here the CDR3 reads CASSAPGTGDTEAFF. CDR3 DNA: TGTGCCAGCAGTGCTCCCGGGACGGGGGACACTGAAGCTTTCTTT.

A few counts support this clone. The CDR3 loop is CASSLGARNDLHF. The CDR3 nucleotides are TGTGCCAGCAGCTTAGGGGCACGCAATGACCTCCACTTT. The chain recombines TRBV11-2 with TRBJ1-6, with D hard to call. This CDR3 is 13 amino acids long. From germline, CDR1 is SGHAT and CDR2 FQNNGV. V lost 1 base to trimming and J lost 15 bases, with 13 bases between them.

V gene TRBV28 combines with J gene TRBJ1-4, with D uncertain. The CDR3 runs to 11 residues. Germline V gene lookup returns CDR1 MDHEN and CDR2 SYDVKM. The ends were cut back, 3 bases at V and 8 bases at J, with 4 bases in the middle. The chain's CDR3 is CASSFEEKLFF. For the CDR3, the DNA is TGTGCCAGCAGTTTCGAGGAAAAACTGTTTTTT.

This clone was observed once. J is TRBJ2-2 and V is TRBV18, with 8 bases identical to TRBD2. Looked up from germline, CDR1 is KGHSH and CDR2 is LQKENI. J gave up 2 bases and V 2 bases, and 7 bases lay outside the gene matches. The CDR3 length is 17 residues. The CDR3 region is CASSPKTSGQNTGELFF. CDR3 nucleotide sequence: TGTGCCAGCTCACCAAAAACTAGCGGTCAAAACACCGGGGAGCTGTTTTTT. The full variable domain, rest sourced from reference TRBV18 and TRBJ2-2, is NAGVMQNPRHLVRRRGQEARLRCSPMKGHSHVYWYRQLPEEGLKFMVYLQKENIIDESGMPKERFSAEFPKEGPSILRIQQVVRGDSAAYFCASSPKTSGQNTGELFFGEGSRLTVL.

The DNA of the CDR3 is TGTGCCAGCTCACCACAGGAGTCTTACTCTGGAAACACCATATATTTT. This codes for CASSPQESYSGNTIYF. This sequence joins TRBV18 and TRBJ1-3; no clear D. This CDR3 region has 16 residues. Germline V gene lookup returns CDR1 KGHSH and CDR2 LQKENI. Trimming took off 1 base at V and 0 bases at J, with 10 bases between the two ends. The entire variable domain, with the rest obtained from reference TRBV18 and TRBJ1-3, is as follows: NAGVMQNPRHLVRRRGQEARLRCSPMKGHSHVYWYRQLPEEGLKFMVYLQKENIIDESGMPKERFSAEFPKEGPSILRIQQVVRGDSAAYFCASSPQESYSGNTIYFGEGSWLTVV.